The entry below gives a single T cell receptor beta chain sequence along with its context. This clonotype was detected only a few times. Its specific antigen is unknown. No qualities accompany the bases; no much larger clone lies one base away. V is trimmed back by 5 bases and J by 2 bases, and the junction contains 6 bases that no gene match accounts for. The germline V gene specifies SGHAT as CDR1 and FQNNGV as CDR2. Including cysteine and phenylalanine, the CDR3 has 15 amino acids. This entry keeps only the CDR3 DNA: 45 bases, framed from base 1. The sample originates from a study of post-analysis software for immune sequencing data (dated by TCRdb to the mid-2010s). Background on the whole study: The recorded disease courses included relapsing-remitting, secondary progressive and progressive-relapsing multiple sclerosis, and some patients had no subtype annotation. The patient repertoires were set against roughly eleven previously published healthy control repertoires from donors whose ages ranged from roughly 6 to 27 years. A subset of samples was prepared in parallel using single-end sample barcoding, then pooled and co-amplified after Illumina adapter ligation.

Paper-wide results and their limitations: Normalized Chao1 diversity was significantly lower in multiple sclerosis patients than controls, suggesting substantial peripheral T-cell clonal expansion. Patients showed significantly higher frequencies than controls for about 5 TRBV segments, among them TRBV5-6, TRBV5-1 and TRBV20-1. Direct clustering with F measure revealed strong co-clustering of samples prepared in the same batch, which led to a batch-effect correction. The control group was slightly older than the multiple sclerosis patient group.

To demonstrate the VDJtools post-analysis software, TCR beta repertoires were profiled from the peripheral blood of some 12 young patients with multiple sclerosis. The multiple sclerosis patients were children and adolescents between roughly 6 and 17 years of age. The library was prepared using PCR. The run used an Illumina HiSeq 2500. Unique molecular identifiers were incorporated into TCR beta cDNA libraries to reduce PCR and sequencing biases. Every 1 to 10 million input T cells yielded some 500,000 cDNA molecules, meaning each molecule approximated one T cell. The patient libraries were prepared and sequenced using the same protocol as the earlier healthy control dataset. Within a given batch, samples were prepared together, multiplexed and sequenced on the same HiSeq lane. The authors' analysis ran thus. MIGEC was used to process the raw barcoded reads, and molecular identifier groups with only a single read were discarded before consensus assembly and CDR3 extraction. Clonotype tables were post-analysed with VDJtools, normalizing diversity by down-sampling all datasets to the smallest sample size. To correct batch-related cross-sample contamination, repertoire overlap clustering matched CDR3 amino acid sequences but not nucleotide sequences. Through fastp at Q25 and MiXCR, TCRdb rebuilt clones from the public reads, retaining in-frame beta chains. CDR3 protein sequences are deduplicated, and each keeps its most common genes and DNA. None of the V and J calls come from the authors' own analysis; TCRdb made them. This sample has approximately 350,000 distinct CDR3 sequences in its table, and roughly 36% of those were observed once. 13% of the sample is held by the ten biggest clonotypes.

The receptor was derived from a girl between 10 and 17 years old with multiple sclerosis. Sequencing was carried out using blood. The chain joins TRBV11-2 to TRBJ2-1, with TRBD1 matching 7 junction bases. CDR3 protein: CASSDRVLPYNEQFF. The nucleotides are TGTGCCAGCAGCGACAGGGTGTTACCCTACAATGAGCAGTTCTTC. Here the CDR3 is joined to the reference TRBV11-2 and TRBJ2-1 genes, and the full variable domain is: EAGVAQSPRYKIIEKRQSVAFWCNPISGHATLYWYQQILGQGPKLLIQFQNNGVVDDSQLPKDRFSAERLKGVDSTLKIQPAKLEDSAVYLCASSDRVLPYNEQFFGPGTRLTVL.